This TCR beta chain was documented in a study of blood T cell repertoires in COVID-19. Turning to the study itself: Samples representing acute and convalescent COVID-19 were sourced from the United States, Italy and Spain.

Source study methods: Amplification of reference gene primers was used by the study to estimate nucleated cell counts. Repertoires were generated with immunoSEQ multiplex PCR, while TCRdb's copy carries only in-frame clones and drops some. Clone size and the V and J calls come from that table; the DNA yielded D and trimming. The repertoire has approximately 220,000 clones, approximately 80% of them found once; the top ten carry roughly 30%. CDR3 length: 15 residues. The V and J ends lost 4 bases and 4 bases, in that order; junction bases with no gene match: 8. Germline V gene sequence: CDR1 SGHRS, CDR2 YFSETQ.

The specimen sequenced was peripheral blood. The V gene is TRBV5-1, the J gene TRBJ1-1; 9 bases match TRBD1. This TCR was sampled from a man between 40 and 49 years old with acute or convalescent COVID-19. CDR3 DNA sequence: TGCGCCAGCAGCAGGACAGGGGCCCCGAGCACTGAAGCTTTCTTT. Amino acids: CASSRTGAPSTEAFF.